This is a list of T cell receptor beta chains from one sample in a study of T cell responses to AZD1222 COVID-19 vaccine. The method was immunoSEQ multiplex PCR; TCRdb's version includes in-frame clones alone and lacks a portion of them. The sample contains about 140,000 clones, 90% to 95% of which appear only once. Specimen: peripheral blood, collected on day 0 of MenACWY control vaccination. The receptors shown here come from an adult in good health. CDR3s include the opening cysteine and the closing phenylalanine or tryptophan. The order of the fields is CDR3 protein, CDR3 DNA, D gene, J gene, V gene, clone size. A D gene is named only where the DNA matches it firmly. Clone size is given for some rows only: seen once, a few or many times, or a class if the clone is expanded.

CASSKTGSVTEAFF,TGTGCCAGTAGTAAGACAGGGTCTGTCACTGAAGCTTTCTTT,TRBD1,TRBJ1-1,TRBV19,NA
CASSDRVYGYTF,TGTGCCAGCAGTGATCGAGTCTATGGCTACACCTTC,NA,TRBJ1-2,TRBV6-1,NA
CASSPGWGGQPQHF,TGTGCCAGCAGTCCCGGATGGGGTGGGCAGCCCCAGCATTTT,NA,TRBJ1-5,TRBV27,NA
CASSYSMPGGEQFF,TGTGCCAGCAGTTACTCGATGCCCGGGGGTGAGCAGTTCTTC,NA,TRBJ2-1,TRBV6-2/TRBV6-3,NA
CASSDAGFDYGYTF,TGTGCCAGCAGCGACGCGGGGTTCGACTATGGCTACACCTTC,NA,TRBJ1-2,TRBV7-9,NA
CAIGPGVGDSPLHF,TGTGCCATCGGCCCAGGGGTTGGGGATTCACCCCTCCACTTT,NA,TRBJ1-6,TRBV10-3,NA
CASSERGISSSYNEQFF,TGTGCCAGCAGCGAAAGAGGGATTTCAAGCTCCTACAATGAGCAGTTCTTC,NA,TRBJ2-1,TRBV7-9,NA
CASSDREVGNQPQHF,TGTGCCAGCAGTGATCGCGAGGTAGGCAATCAGCCCCAGCATTTT,NA,TRBJ1-5,TRBV6-1,NA
CASSIGWQGAGNTEAFF,TGTGCCAGTAGTATAGGGTGGCAGGGGGCGGGAAACACTGAAGCTTTCTTT,TRBD1,TRBJ1-1,TRBV19,NA
CAIRAGPRGATEAFF,TGTGCCATCAGGGCGGGACCCCGGGGGGCCACTGAAGCTTTCTTT,NA,TRBJ1-1,TRBV10-3,NA
CATSREGGLSYEQYF,TGTGCCACCAGCAGAGAGGGGGGGTTAAGCTACGAGCAGTACTTC,TRBD2,TRBJ2-7,TRBV15,NA
CASSPEVSGANVLTF,TGTGCCAGCAGTCCCGAGGTCTCTGGGGCCAACGTCCTGACTTTC,NA,TRBJ2-6,TRBV27,NA
CASSEWDKSYEQYF,TGTGCCAGCAGCGAATGGGACAAATCCTACGAGCAGTACTTC,NA,TRBJ2-7,TRBV25-1,NA
CAIQDLSGEQYF,TGTGCCATTCAGGATCTCTCTGGCGAGCAGTACTTC,NA,TRBJ2-7,TRBV2,NA
CASSWDTGSYEQYF,TGTGCCAGCAGCTGGGACACTGGATCCTACGAGCAGTACTTC,NA,TRBJ2-7,TRBV11-2,NA
CASSPDRLAGKYEQYF,TGTGCCAGCAGCCCGGATCGGCTAGCGGGAAAGTACGAGCAGTACTTC,TRBD2,TRBJ2-7,TRBV5-4,NA
CASSLISYTEAFF,TGTGCCAGCAGTTTAATCTCGTACACTGAAGCTTTCTTT,NA,TRBJ1-1,TRBV12-3/TRBV12-4,NA
CASSPGNQPQHF,TGTGCCAGCTCACCGGGTAATCAGCCCCAGCATTTT,NA,TRBJ1-5,TRBV18,NA
CASSQAQPKNTEAFF,TGTGCCAGCAGCCAAGCCCAACCTAAGAACACTGAAGCTTTCTTT,NA,TRBJ1-1,TRBV3-1/TRBV3-2,NA
CASTGYYGYTF,TGTGCCAGCACGGGGTACTATGGCTACACCTTC,NA,TRBJ1-2,TRBV2,few
CASSHGDYNEQFF,TGTGCCAGCAGTCATGGGGATTACAATGAGCAGTTCTTC,NA,TRBJ2-1,TRBV6-5,NA
CASSTRANYGYTF,TGTGCCAGCAGTACGAGGGCTAACTATGGCTACACCTTC,NA,TRBJ1-2,TRBV6-5,NA
CASSLVPEGTNQPQHF,TGTGCCAGCAGTTTGGTCCCCGAAGGAACCAATCAGCCCCAGCATTTT,NA,TRBJ1-5,TRBV28,NA
CASSFSYEQYF,TGTGCCAGCAGTTTTTCCTACGAGCAGTACTTC,NA,TRBJ2-7,TRBV2,NA
CASSEGAYNEQFF,TGTGCCAGCAGTGAGGGGGCCTACAATGAGCAGTTCTTC,NA,TRBJ2-1,TRBV2,NA
CASRVGTYEQYF,TGTGCCAGTCGGGTCGGCACCTACGAGCAGTACTTC,NA,TRBJ2-7,TRBV6-5,NA
CASSLTGVRNQPQHF,TGCGCCAGCAGTCTTACGGGTGTTCGCAATCAGCCCCAGCATTTT,NA,TRBJ1-5,TRBV10-2,NA
CASSFTGFNGYTF,TGTGCCAGCAGTTTTACAGGGTTCAATGGCTACACCTTC,NA,TRBJ1-2,TRBV27,NA
CASTPRLGKSHYNEQFF,TGTGCCAGCACCCCACGGCTCGGGAAATCCCACTACAATGAGCAGTTCTTC,NA,TRBJ2-1,TRBV7-3,NA
CASSLMVLAGSGADTGELFF,TGTGCCAGCAGCTTAATGGTACTAGCGGGGTCTGGGGCCGACACCGGGGAGCTGTTTTTT,TRBD2,TRBJ2-2,TRBV7-3,NA
CASSITPASSYNEQFF,TGTGCCAGTAGTATAACCCCGGCGAGCTCCTACAATGAGCAGTTCTTC,NA,TRBJ2-1,TRBV19,NA
CASSLRRDGSPLHF,TGTGCCAGCAGCTTACGCAGGGATGGTTCACCCCTCCACTTT,NA,TRBJ1-6,TRBV7-2,NA
CAISESTQPQHF,TGTGCCATCAGTGAGTCGACACAGCCCCAGCATTTT,NA,TRBJ1-5,TRBV10-3,once
CASSQEEVGTDTQYF,TGCGCCAGCAGCCAAGAAGAGGTTGGCACAGATACGCAGTATTTT,NA,TRBJ2-3,TRBV4-1,NA
CASSPTGQRNQPQHF,TGTGCCAGCAGCCCCACGGGACAGCGCAATCAGCCCCAGCATTTT,TRBD1,TRBJ1-5,TRBV28,NA
CASSQFPIPSKGANVLTF,TGTGCCAGCAGCCAATTCCCGATCCCCTCTAAAGGGGCCAACGTCCTGACTTTC,NA,TRBJ2-6,TRBV3-1/TRBV3-2,NA
CASRSQEETQYF,TGTGCCAGCCGAAGTCAAGAAGAGACCCAGTACTTC,NA,TRBJ2-5,TRBV2,NA
CASTSRWNTEAFF,TGTGCCAGTACCAGCAGGTGGAACACTGAAGCTTTCTTT,NA,TRBJ1-1,TRBV19,NA
CASSVGSMAEAFF,TGTGCCAGCAGTGTCGGTAGTATGGCTGAAGCTTTCTTT,NA,TRBJ1-1,TRBV5-8,NA
CASSPTGDNNQPQHF,TGCGCCAGCAGCCCTACAGGGGATAACAATCAGCCCCAGCATTTT,TRBD1,TRBJ1-5,TRBV5-1,NA